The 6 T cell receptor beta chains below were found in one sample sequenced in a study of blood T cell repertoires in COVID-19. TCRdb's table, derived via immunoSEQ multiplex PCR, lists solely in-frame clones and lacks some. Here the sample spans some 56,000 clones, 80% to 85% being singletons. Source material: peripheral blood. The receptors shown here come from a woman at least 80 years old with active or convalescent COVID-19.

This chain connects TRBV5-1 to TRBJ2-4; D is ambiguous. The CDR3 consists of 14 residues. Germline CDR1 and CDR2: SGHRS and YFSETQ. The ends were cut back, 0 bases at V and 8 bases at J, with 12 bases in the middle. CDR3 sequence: CASSLARPQDIQYF. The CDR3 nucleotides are TGCGCCAGCAGCTTGGCCAGGCCGCAGGACATTCAGTACTTC.

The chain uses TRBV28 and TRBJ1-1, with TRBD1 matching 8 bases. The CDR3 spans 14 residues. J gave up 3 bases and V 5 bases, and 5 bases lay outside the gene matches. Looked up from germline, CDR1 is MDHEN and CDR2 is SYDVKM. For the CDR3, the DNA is TGTGCCAGCAGTATATACAGGGGGGACACTGAAGCTTTCTTT. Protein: CASSIYRGDTEAFF.

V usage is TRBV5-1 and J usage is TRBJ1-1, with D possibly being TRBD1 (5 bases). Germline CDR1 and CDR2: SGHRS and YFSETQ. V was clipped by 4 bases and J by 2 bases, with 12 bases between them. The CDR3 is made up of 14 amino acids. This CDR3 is CASSRMTANTEAFF. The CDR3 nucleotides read TGCGCCAGCAGCCGGATGACAGCAAACACTGAAGCTTTCTTT. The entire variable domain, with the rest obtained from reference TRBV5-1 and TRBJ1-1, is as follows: KAGVTQTPRYLIKTRGQQVTLSCSPISGHRSVSWYQQTPGQGLQFLFEYFSETQRNKGNFPGRFSGRQFSNSRSEMNVSTLELGDSALYLCASSRMTANTEAFFGQGTRLTVV.

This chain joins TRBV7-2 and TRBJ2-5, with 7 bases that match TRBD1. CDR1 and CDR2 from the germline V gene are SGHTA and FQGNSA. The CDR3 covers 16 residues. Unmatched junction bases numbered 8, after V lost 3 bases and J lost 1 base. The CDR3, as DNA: TGTGCCAGCAGCTTTAGGGGACAGCGATCCCAAGAGACCCAGTACTTC. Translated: CASSFRGQRSQETQYF.

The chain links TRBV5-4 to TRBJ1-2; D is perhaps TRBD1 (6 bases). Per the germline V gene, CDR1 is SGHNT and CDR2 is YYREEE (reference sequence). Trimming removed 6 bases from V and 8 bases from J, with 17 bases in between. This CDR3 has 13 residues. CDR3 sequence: CASTGQTTKGYTF. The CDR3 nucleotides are TGTGCCAGCACGGGACAAACTACCAAGGGCTACACCTTC.

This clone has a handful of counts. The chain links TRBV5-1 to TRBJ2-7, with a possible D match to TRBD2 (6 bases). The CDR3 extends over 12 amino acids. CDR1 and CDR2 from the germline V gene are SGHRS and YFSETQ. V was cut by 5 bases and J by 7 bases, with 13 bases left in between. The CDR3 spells CASRNPGGEQYF. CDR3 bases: TGCGCCAGCAGAAACCCCGGGGGAGAGCAGTACTTC.